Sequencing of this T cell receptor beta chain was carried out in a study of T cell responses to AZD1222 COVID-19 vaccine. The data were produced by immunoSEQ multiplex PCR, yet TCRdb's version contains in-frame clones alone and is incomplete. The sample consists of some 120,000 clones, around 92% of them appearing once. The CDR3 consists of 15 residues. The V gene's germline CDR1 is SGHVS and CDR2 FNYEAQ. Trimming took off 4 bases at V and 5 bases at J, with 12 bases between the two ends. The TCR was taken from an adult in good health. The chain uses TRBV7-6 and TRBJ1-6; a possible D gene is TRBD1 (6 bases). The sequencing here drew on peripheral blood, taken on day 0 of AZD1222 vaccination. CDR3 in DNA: TGTGCCAGCAGCTCGGACAGCAAACATAATTCACCCCTCCACTTT. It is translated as CASSSDSKHNSPLHF.